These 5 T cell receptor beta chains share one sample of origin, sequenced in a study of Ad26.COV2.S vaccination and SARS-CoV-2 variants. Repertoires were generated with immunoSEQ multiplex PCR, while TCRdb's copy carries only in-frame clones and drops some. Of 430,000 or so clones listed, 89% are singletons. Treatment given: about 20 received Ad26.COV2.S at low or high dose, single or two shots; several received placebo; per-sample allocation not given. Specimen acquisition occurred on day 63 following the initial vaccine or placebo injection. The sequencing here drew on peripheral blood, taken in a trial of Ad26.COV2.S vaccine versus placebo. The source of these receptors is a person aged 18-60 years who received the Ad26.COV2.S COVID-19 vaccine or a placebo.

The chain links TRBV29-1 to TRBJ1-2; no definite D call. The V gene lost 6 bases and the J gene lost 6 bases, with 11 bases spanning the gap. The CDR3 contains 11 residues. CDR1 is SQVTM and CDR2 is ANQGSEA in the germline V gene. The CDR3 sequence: CSVRGLDGYTF. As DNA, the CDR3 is TGCAGCGTCCGAGGACTCGATGGCTACACCTTC.

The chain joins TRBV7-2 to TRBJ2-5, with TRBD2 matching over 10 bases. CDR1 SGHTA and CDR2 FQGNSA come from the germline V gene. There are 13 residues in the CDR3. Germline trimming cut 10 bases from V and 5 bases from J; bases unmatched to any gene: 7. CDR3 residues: CAILSGGAETQYF. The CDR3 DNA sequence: TGTGCCATACTAAGCGGGGGGGCCGAGACCCAGTACTTC.

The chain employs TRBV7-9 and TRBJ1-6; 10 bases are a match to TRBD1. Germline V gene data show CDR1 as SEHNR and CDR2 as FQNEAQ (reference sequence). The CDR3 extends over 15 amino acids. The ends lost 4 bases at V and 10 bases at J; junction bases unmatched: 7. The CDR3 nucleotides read TGTGCCAGCAGCTCAGTGGACAGGGGGTACTCACCCCTCCACTTT. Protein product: CASSSVDRGYSPLHF.

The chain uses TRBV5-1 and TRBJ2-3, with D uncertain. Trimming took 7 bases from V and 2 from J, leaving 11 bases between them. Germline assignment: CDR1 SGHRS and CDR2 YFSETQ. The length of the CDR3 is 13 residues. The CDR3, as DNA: TGCGCCAGCGGGGTAGAAATCACAGATACGCAGTATTTT. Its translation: CASGVEITDTQYF.

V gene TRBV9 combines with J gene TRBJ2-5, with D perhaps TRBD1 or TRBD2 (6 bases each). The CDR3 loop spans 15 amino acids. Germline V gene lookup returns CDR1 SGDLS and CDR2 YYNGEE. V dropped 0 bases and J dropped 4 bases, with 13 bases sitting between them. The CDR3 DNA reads TGTGCCAGCAGCGTAGCTCCCGGGGGCCCAGAGACCCAGTACTTC. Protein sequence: CASSVAPGGPETQYF. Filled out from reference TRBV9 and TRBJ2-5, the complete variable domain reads DSGVTQTPKHLITATGQRVTLRCSPRSGDLSVYWYQQSLDQGLQFLIQYYNGEERAKGNILERFSAQQFPDLHSELNLSSLELGDSALYFCASSVAPGGPETQYFGPGTRLLVL.